Listed here are 2 T cell receptor beta chains from one sample, sequenced in a study of siplizumab effects on memory and regulatory T cells. The repertoire was sequenced with immunoSEQ multiplex PCR; TCRdb's copy has only in-frame clones and lacks some. The repertoire holds more than 85,000 clones, more than 85% seen once, with approximately 2.7% in the top ten. Sequenced input: CD4+ T cells sorted from blood. The receptors shown here come from a human donor in good health. Some clones in this sample may be carry-over from other donors' samples.

The chain carries TRBV12-5 and TRBJ1-2; 7 bases fit TRBD1. Germline CDR1 reads LGHNT; CDR2 reads FRNRAP. This CDR3 region has 17 residues. With V trimmed by 2 bases and J by 3 bases, 12 bases remained unmatched. DNA of the CDR3: TGTGCTAGTGGTTTGAATAATCAGAAAGGGACAGACTATGGCTACACCTTC. Protein sequence: CASGLNNQKGTDYGYTF.

The chain combines TRBV18 with TRBJ2-1; a weak D match, TRBD1 (6 bases). Deletions cut 5 bases from V and 6 bases from J, with 17 bases between. CDR3 length equals 15 residues. The germline V gene has CDR1 KGHSH and CDR2 LQKENI. The CDR3, as DNA: TGTGCCAGCTCATCTTCGGACAGCCCCGGCAATGAGCAGTTCTTC. Its protein is CASSSSDSPGNEQFF.